This TCR beta chain was sequenced for a study of cytomegalovirus exposure and HLA in healthy donors. Overall study findings and caveats: Serostatus for CMV was the only available immune exposure information. The productive fraction for most TCR beta V segments was about 90% or about 30% in an earlier analysis. Later work found that TCR association rates differed between HLA loci; DRB1 had the most and HLA-C the fewest. A list of 150 or so TCR beta chains associated with cytomegalovirus was given.

In germline, CDR1 is SGHRS, CDR2 YFSETQ. This CDR3 contains 15 residues. V shed 2 bases and J 4 bases; nucleotides not matched to a gene: 8. Researchers ran the PCR with 60 Vbeta and 13 Jbeta primers. Profiled with immunoSEQ multiplex PCR; TCRdb holds only in-frame clones, not every one. In the table there are 130,000 to 150,000 clones, over 60% of which are singletons. The table lists this clone with a few counts. Its antigen is unidentified. Source material: PBMCs. The sequence derives from a woman in her 30s in good health and CMV-seropositive. This chain joins TRBV5-1 and TRBJ2-5; TRBD2 matches at 7 bases. For the CDR3, the DNA is TGCGCCAGCAGCTTTGTAGCGGGCTTCACAGAGACCCAGTACTTC. Translated: CASSFVAGFTETQYF.